Each of the 6 T cell receptor beta chains below was sequenced from the same sample in a study of T cells in Graves' hyperthyroidism and ophthalmopathy. There were TCR beta CDR3 regions amplified from RNA transcripts. During a first-round RT-PCR of the TCR CDR3, the HTBI primer set was used. TCRdb re-derived calls from the multiplex PCR reads in MiXCR, one entry per CDR3 protein. Among about 290,000 distinct CDR3 sequences, 16% were seen once, and the ten largest hold around 33%. Material for sequencing was blood. Every receptor here comes from a man under 40 with Graves' hyperthyroidism.

There are many counts of this clonotype. The rearrangement links TRBV7-8 to TRBJ2-7; possibly TRBD1 for D (5 bases). The CDR3 has 13 amino acids. The germline CDR1 and CDR2 sequences are SGHVS and FQNEAQ. The germline V and J ends were trimmed by 0 bases and 4 bases, with 7 bases remaining between them. CDR3 DNA: TGTGCCAGCAGCTTAGCAGGGGTTTACGAGCAGTACTTC. This translates into CASSLAGVYEQYF. The complete variable domain, with remaining parts taken from reference TRBV7-8 and TRBJ2-7, reads GAGVSQSPRYKVAKRGQDVALRCDPISGHVSLFWYQQALGQGPEFLTYFQNEAQLDKSGLPSDRFFAERPEGSVSTLKIQRTQQEDSAVYLCASSLAGVYEQYFGPGTRLTVT.

This clonotype was counted only a few times. V is TRBV10-3 and J is TRBJ2-3; 13 bases agree with TRBD2. The junction had 6 bases not matched to a gene; V was cut back by 3 bases and J by 3 bases. CDR1 ENHRY and CDR2 SYGVKD come from the germline V gene. The CDR3 covers 17 residues. The CDR3 region is CAISDYTSGRETDTQYF. The CDR3 DNA reads as TGTGCCATCAGTGACTACACTAGCGGGAGGGAGACAGATACGCAGTATTTT.

The table lists this clonotype with a few counts. The chain carries TRBV30 and TRBJ2-3; D may be TRBD2 (7 bases). Germline-derived CDR1 and CDR2 are GTSNPN and SVGIG (reference sequence). This CDR3 is 14 amino acids long. Trimming removed 5 bases at V and 4 bases at J, with 16 bases between. The DNA of the CDR3 is TGTGCCTGGGGGGGGGGCACTATGGCAGATACGCAGTATTTT. It codes for CAWGGGTMADTQYF.

This clonotype was observed many times. This chain links TRBV9 with TRBJ2-1; D is unclear. The CDR3 has 14 amino acids. CDR1 and CDR2 (germline): SGDLS, YYNGEE. V gave up 4 bases and J gave up 1 base, with 9 bases separating them. The CDR3 DNA follows: TGTGCCAGCAGCCCCTCCTTGTCCTACAATGAGCAGTTCTTC. Protein sequence: CASSPSLSYNEQFF. Full variable domain (rest looked up from reference TRBV9 and TRBJ2-1): DSGVTQTPKHLITATGQRVTLRCSPRSGDLSVYWYQQSLDQGLQFLIQYYNGEERAKGNILERFSAQQFPDLHSELNLSSLELGDSALYFCASSPSLSYNEQFFGPGTRLTVL.

This clonotype was counted at least ten times. The rearrangement links TRBV20-1 to TRBJ2-7; either TRBD1 or TRBD2 may supply D (5 bases each). The germline V gene encodes CDR1 DFQATT and CDR2 SNEGSKA (reference sequence). V was pared by 7 bases and J by 5 bases, with 15 bases between. The CDR3 has 12 amino acids. Here the CDR3 DNA reads TGCAGTGTCCCGGGGCAAGGGAACGAGCAGTACTTC. It yields the protein CSVPGQGNEQYF.

This clonotype was seen many times. CDR3 residues: CASSPPWESNQPQHF. CDR3 nucleotide sequence: TGTGCCAGCTCACCCCCTTGGGAGAGCAATCAGCCCCAGCATTTT. The gene calls are TRBV18 and TRBJ1-5; D not resolved. The V end lost 3 bases, the J end lost 1 base, and 10 bases lay between the germline ends. Germline V gives CDR1 KGHSH, CDR2 LQKENI. CDR3 length: 15 residues.